This T cell receptor (beta chain) was profiled in a study of control samples from healthy donors and cancer patients. Sequencing used immunoSEQ multiplex PCR; TCRdb keeps in-frame clones, though not all of them. Of more than 85,000 clones in the sample, 88% are singletons; the top ten hold roughly 3.7%. The CDR3 consists of 15 residues. Germline lookup yields CDR1 SGHRS and CDR2 YFSETQ. Unmatched junction bases numbered 10, after V lost 5 bases and J lost 4 bases. This sequence originates from a woman aged 60-70 years with lung cancer. This chain uses TRBV5-1 with TRBJ2-7, with 9 bases lining up with TRBD2. Input material: PBMCs. CDR3 coding DNA: TGCGCCAGCAGGAAGGCTAGCGGGGAGAGTTACGAGCAGTACTTC. Its protein is CASRKASGESYEQYF. Full variable domain (rest looked up from reference TRBV5-1 and TRBJ2-7): KAGVTQTPRYLIKTRGQQVTLSCSPISGHRSVSWYQQTPGQGLQFLFEYFSETQRNKGNFPGRFSGRQFSNSRSEMNVSTLELGDSALYLCASRKASGESYEQYFGPGTRLTVT.